This TCR beta chain came from a study of cytomegalovirus exposure and HLA in healthy donors. Regarding the study as a whole: In a later analysis, most CMV-associated TCR beta chains appeared HLA-restricted. The study designated 150 or so TCR beta chains cytomegalovirus-associated.

PCR primers comprised 60 Vbeta and 13 Jbeta primers. The repertoire was sequenced with immunoSEQ multiplex PCR; TCRdb's copy has only in-frame clones and lacks some. The sample includes some 100,000 clones, roughly 83% of them seen just once. Nominally healthy donors were sampled, though unrecorded immune exposures were likely. Between the trimmed V and J ends, which lost 4 bases and 0 bases, there was a span of 16 bases. CDR1 is SGHNT and CDR2 is YYREEE in the germline V gene (reference sequence). This CDR3 contains 16 residues. Regarding this clone: Antigen unknown.

This receptor was taken from a male donor in good health and CMV-seropositive. Sequenced input: PBMCs. V usage is TRBV5-4 and J usage is TRBJ1-1, with D possibly matching TRBD1 (6 bases). The CDR3 here is CASSRATGNMNTEAFF. The CDR3 nucleotides read TGTGCCAGCAGCCGGGCCACAGGGAACATGAACACTGAAGCTTTCTTT.